The rows below give T cell receptor beta chains drawn from one sample of a study of CD8+ T cells in alopecia areata. Assay: immunoSEQ multiplex PCR; the TCRdb copy retains only in-frame clones and omits some. In the table there are about 140,000 clones, approximately 51% of which are singletons. The sequencing here drew on CD4+ T cells sorted from blood, taken at week 0. The origin of the receptors is a human donor with alopecia areata. CDR3s include the opening cysteine and the closing phenylalanine or tryptophan. The D gene is left open where the match is weak. Rows may omit the clone size; those that give it use once, few, many or a size class.

TRBV7-2	TRBJ2-5	few	-	TGTGCCAGCAGCCCCTCTCGAGAGACCCAGTACTTC	CASSPSRETQYF
TRBV7-8	TRBJ1-2	-	TRBD1	TGTGCCAGCAGCTTAGCGGCAGGGGGCCTTTACCTCTATGGCTACACCTTC	CASSLAAGGLYLYGYTF
TRBV18	TRBJ2-7	-	-	TGTGCCAGCTCCATGTCCCGGGACACGTACGAGCAGTACTTC	CASSMSRDTYEQYF
TRBV29-1	TRBJ1-2	-	-	TGCAGCGTTGAAGAATACGGGCAGACCTATGGCTACACCTTC	CSVEEYGQTYGYTF
TRBV5-1	TRBJ2-3	-	-	TGCGCCAGCAGCTTCTCGACGAGCACAGATACGCAGTATTTT	CASSFSTSTDTQYF
TRBV7-2	TRBJ2-3	-	-	TGTGCCAGCAGCTTATTTGCAGGTGGCATCGGAGATACGCAGTATTTT	CASSLFAGGIGDTQYF
TRBV4-1	TRBJ2-1	-	TRBD2	TGCGCCAGCAGCCAGGGGCTAGCGGGGTGGTTGGATGAGCAGTTCTTC	CASSQGLAGWLDEQFF
TRBV19	TRBJ1-5	-	-	TGTGCCAGTAGTATAGTGGGCGGACAGCCCCAGCATTTT	CASSIVGGQPQHF
TRBV7-9	TRBJ1-2	-	TRBD1	TGTGCCAGCACACACAGGGGAGGCTATGGCTACACCTTC	CASTHRGGYGYTF
TRBV7-2	TRBJ1-5	-	-	TGTGCCAGCAGCTTAGGCAGGGCGGGTCAGCCCCAGCATTTT	CASSLGRAGQPQHF
TRBV7-8	TRBJ2-7	-	-	TGTGCCAGCAGCTTAGGGGCCGGGACTGGTGCCTACGAGCAGTACTTC	CASSLGAGTGAYEQYF
TRBV6-6	TRBJ1-2	-	-	TGTGCCAGCAGTTACGCCCCGGAAGATGGCTACACCTTC	CASSYAPEDGYTF
TRBV27	TRBJ2-7	few	TRBD1	TGTGCCAGCAGTCCAGAACGGACAGGGGGGTACGAGCAGTACTTC	CASSPERTGGYEQYF
TRBV5-1	TRBJ1-1	few	-	TGCGCCAGCAGCTTGGGGGAAAACACTGAAGCTTTCTTT	CASSLGENTEAFF
TRBV7-2	TRBJ1-1	-	-	TGTGCCAGCAGCTTAGACTGGGCCGTGACTGAAGCTTTCTTT	CASSLDWAVTEAFF
TRBV6-6	TRBJ1-2	-	TRBD1	TGTGCCAGCAGTCCCGGGACAGAATATGGCTACACCTTC	CASSPGTEYGYTF
TRBV29-1	TRBJ2-1	-	-	TGCAGCGCCTCCCCCGGCTATGAGCAGTTCTTC	CSASPGYEQFF
TRBV11-3	TRBJ2-1	once	TRBD2	TGTGCCAGCAGCTTAGAAGTTGGCGGGAGTCCTCGCAATGAGCAGTTCTTC	CASSLEVGGSPRNEQFF
TRBV15	TRBJ2-7	-	-	TGTGCCACCAGCAAGGACCCGGGCCCCTACGAGCAGTACTTC	CATSKDPGPYEQYF
TRBV7-3	TRBJ2-1	-	TRBD2	TGTGCCAGCAGCCCCGGACTAGCGGGGGACAATGAGCAGTTCTTC	CASSPGLAGDNEQFF
TRBV29-1	TRBJ2-7	-	TRBD2	TGCAGCGTTGATGGCCAGGGTAGCGGGAGGAGGGACGAGCAGTACTTC	CSVDGQGSGRRDEQYF
TRBV6-6	TRBJ2-2	few	-	TGTGCCAGCAGAGGAACCGCGAACACCGGGGAGCTGTTTTTT	CASRGTANTGELFF
TRBV29-1	TRBJ2-7	few	TRBD1	TGCAGCGTTGCCCGGGACAGCGACGAGCAGTACTTC	CSVARDSDEQYF
TRBV29-1	TRBJ2-5	-	-	TGCACCTTCAGGTCCCAAGAGACCCAGTACTTC	CTFRSQETQYF
TRBV4-2	TRBJ2-5	-	TRBD2	TGTGCCAGCACCCTATCAAGCGGACTAGCGGAAGAGACCCAGTACTTC	CASTLSSGLAEETQYF
TRBV29-1	TRBJ2-1	-	TRBD1	TGCAGCGTTCGTAGACAGGGCTATGAGCAGTTCTTC	CSVRRQGYEQFF
TRBV7-2	TRBJ2-1	few	TRBD2	TGTGCCAGCAGCTTTCGGACTAGCGGGAGGGGAACGGGTGAGCAGTTCTTC	CASSFRTSGRGTGEQFF
TRBV7-2	TRBJ2-3	-	-	TGTGCCAGCAGCTTAGATAGCGGACTCACAGATACGCAGTATTTT	CASSLDSGLTDTQYF
TRBV5-4	TRBJ2-5	few	TRBD1	TGTGCCAGCAGCTTAAAGACAGGGGCCCAAGAGACCCAGTACTTC	CASSLKTGAQETQYF
TRBV27	TRBJ2-7	once	-	TGTGCCAGCAGCAGGGATTCAGGCTCCTACGAGCAGTACTTC	CASSRDSGSYEQYF
TRBV2	TRBJ2-7	-	TRBD2	TGTGCCAGCAGTGATGCCCGACTAGCGGGTTACGAGCAGTACTTC	CASSDARLAGYEQYF
TRBV9	TRBJ2-1	few	-	TGTGCCAGCAGCGTAGTAGGGTTAGGCTACAATGAGCAGTTCTTC	CASSVVGLGYNEQFF
TRBV7-2	TRBJ1-2	few	TRBD1	TGTGCCAGCAGCTATCCAGGGGGAAACGGCTACACCTTC	CASSYPGGNGYTF
TRBV4-2	TRBJ2-5	-	TRBD1	TGTGCCAGCAGCCAAGAAGTCGGACAGGGGGGAGAGACCCAGTACTTC	CASSQEVGQGGETQYF
TRBV14	TRBJ2-7	-	-	TGTGCCAGCAGCCAAAATGTGGGGGGACAATCGAGCTTC	CASSQNVGGQSSF
TRBV29-1	TRBJ2-2	-	-	TGCAGTGTACGGTTAGGGCGCGATCTCGGGGAGCTGTTTTTT	CSVRLGRDLGELFF
TRBV9	TRBJ1-2	-	-	TGTGCCAGCAGCGCGCCCTTAGGGGTTCTCCTCTTC	CASSAPLGVLLF
TRBV9	TRBJ2-6	-	-	TGTGCCAGCAGCGTAGTTTCAGGGGGGCCTCGTGTCCTGACTTTC	CASSVVSGGPRVLTF
TRBV5-4	TRBJ2-7	few	-	TGTGCCAGCAGCTCCCAGGCGGGCCGAATTGGAGAGCAGTACTTC	CASSSQAGRIGEQYF
TRBV5-6	TRBJ1-5	-	-	TGTGCCAGCAGCTTGTACGGACCCACCCAGCCCCAGCATTTT	CASSLYGPTQPQHF
TRBV28	TRBJ2-7	once	-	TGTGCCAGCAGTGGGGGGGGCGAGTACGAGCAGTACTTC	CASSGGGEYEQYF
TRBV7-9	TRBJ2-6	-	-	TGTGCCAGCAGCCTCAGGGTTCTCCCCTCTGGGGCCAACGTCCTGACTTTC	CASSLRVLPSGANVLTF
TRBV29-1	TRBJ2-3	-	TRBD1	TGCAGCGTCGATCCGGGGACAGATACGCAGTGTTTT	CSVDPGTDTQCF
TRBV27	TRBJ2-1	-	-	TGTGCCAGCTCCGACCCGGGGCTAGCTAGCTACAATGAGCAGTTCTTC	CASSDPGLASYNEQFF
TRBV2	TRBJ1-1	once	-	TGTGCCAGCAGTGAGGGGGGGAACACTGAAGCTTTCTTT	CASSEGGNTEAFF
TRBV6-6	TRBJ1-5	few	-	TGTGCCAGCACGGTCCTTAATCAGCCCCAGCATTTT	CASTVLNQPQHF
TRBV5-1	TRBJ2-1	few	TRBD2	TGCGCCAGCAGCGACCGACTAGCGGCCTACAATGAGCAGTTCTTC	CASSDRLAAYNEQFF
TRBV29-1	TRBJ2-1	few	TRBD2	TGCAGCGTAGCCGGGACTAGCGGGAGCCCGATCGCTAATGAGCAGTTCTTC	CSVAGTSGSPIANEQFF
TRBV29-1	TRBJ2-2	-	-	TGCAGCGTTATCACCGGGACCAGTGCGGCCGGGGAGCTGTTTTTT	CSVITGTSAAGELFF
TRBV30	TRBJ2-3	-	-	TGTGCCTGGAGTGTATTGCGGGCCGGGCCGGGTACGCAGTATTTT	CAWSVLRAGPGTQYF
TRBV29-1	TRBJ2-6	-	-	TGCAGCGTTGGGGGGCCGGGGGCCAACGTCCTGACTTTC	CSVGGPGANVLTF
TRBV28	TRBJ2-4	-	TRBD1	TGTGCCAGCAGTTTACCCCGGACAGGGGAAGCCAAAAACATTCAGTACTTC	CASSLPRTGEAKNIQYF
TRBV7-9	TRBJ2-5	few	-	TGTGCCAGCAGCTTAAGCAGATCGGAGACCCAGTACTTC	CASSLSRSETQYF
TRBV28	TRBJ1-3	-	-	TGTGCCAGACAGGGCTTAGATTTT	CARQGLDF
TRBV5-1	TRBJ2-1	-	TRBD1	TGCGCCAGCAGCGGGGACAGGGACTACAATGAGCAGTTCTTC	CASSGDRDYNEQFF